Shown below are 23 T cell receptor beta chains from a single sample sequenced in a study of blood T cell repertoires in COVID-19. Generated by immunoSEQ multiplex PCR, the TCRdb table keeps only in-frame clones and is missing some. The sample carries a few hundred thousand clones, around 87% recorded once. Sequencing was carried out using peripheral blood. Receptor source: a woman aged 45 to 65 with COVID-19, enrolled during active disease.

This clone turned up a few times. This chain uses TRBV19 with TRBJ2-5; D unclear. Germline loops: CDR1 LNHDA, CDR2 SQIVND (reference sequence). There are 13 residues in the CDR3. Trimming shortened V by 3 bases and J by 5 bases, and 10 bases separated the two germline ends. DNA for the CDR3: TGTGCCAGTAGTATGACGCAGAGGGAGACCCAGTACTTC. It specifies CASSMTQRETQYF.

Sample share makes this clone medium-sized. The chain recombines TRBV13 with TRBJ2-1, with 12 bases identical to TRBD2. CDR3 length: 17 amino acids. Germline lookup yields CDR1 PRHDT and CDR2 FYEKMQ (reference sequence). The J segment lost 4 bases and the V segment lost 4 bases, leaving 8 bases of the junction unmatched. The CDR3 DNA reads TGTGCCAGCAGCTCCAGGTCAGGGACTAGCGGGTACAATGAGCAGTTCTTC. It is translated as CASSSRSGTSGYNEQFF.

The V and J genes are TRBV19 and TRBJ1-1; 7 bases fit TRBD1. This CDR3 contains 15 residues. J was trimmed by 1 base and V by 7 bases; bases with no gene match: 9. CDR1 is LNHDA and CDR2 is SQIVND in the germline V gene (reference sequence). CDR3 bases: TGTGCCAGTATCCCGACAGGGATGGGGAACACTGAAGCTTTCTTT. Translation gives CASIPTGMGNTEAFF.

This chain links TRBV28 with TRBJ2-7; 7 nucleotides line up with TRBD1. Germline V gene data show CDR1 as MDHEN and CDR2 as SYDVKM. Trimming cost V 7 bases and J 2 bases; bases outside gene matches: 11. The CDR3 spans 15 residues. This chain's CDR3 is CASTASGTVPYEQYV. In nucleotides, the CDR3 is TGTGCCAGCACTGCCTCCGGGACAGTCCCCTACGAGCAGTACGTC.

V and J are TRBV12-5 and TRBJ2-4; 7 bases are a match to TRBD1. Looked up from germline, CDR1 is LGHNT and CDR2 is FRNRAP. The CDR3 has 13 residues. V lost 6 bases, J lost 6 bases, and 5 bases stayed unmatched. CDR3 coding DNA: TGTGCTAGTGGCGGACAGGCACTAAACATTCAGTACTTC. Amino acid sequence: CASGGQALNIQYF.

This chain joins TRBV5-1 and TRBJ1-1, with 8 bases lining up with TRBD1. This CDR3 is built from 13 residues. The germline CDR1 and CDR2 sequences are SGHRS and YFSETQ. Germline trimming cut 3 bases from V and 5 bases from J; bases unmatched to any gene: 3. The CDR3 bases are TGCGCCAGCAGCTCGACAGGGGCTACTGAAGCTTTCTTT. Protein sequence: CASSSTGATEAFF.

The genes are TRBV6-1 and TRBJ1-1; no firm D call. The CDR3 is 18 residues long. The V end lost 4 bases, the J end lost 2 bases, and 23 bases lay between the germline ends. Germline CDR1 reads MNHNS; CDR2 reads SASEGT. CDR3 residues: CASSGIRREPSYNTEAFF. Here the CDR3 DNA reads TGTGCCAGCAGTGGAATTCGGAGGGAACCATCCTATAACACTGAAGCTTTCTTT.

The chain links TRBV18 to TRBJ2-1; D is undetermined. V lost 3 bases and J 6 bases, leaving 15 bases between the germline ends. CDR1 and CDR2 from the germline V gene are KGHSH and LQKENI. The CDR3 contains 15 residues. The CDR3: CASSPEIRSANEQFF. The CDR3 coding sequence is TGTGCCAGCTCACCGGAGATACGGTCCGCCAATGAGCAGTTCTTC.

V usage is TRBV19 and J usage is TRBJ2-2, with TRBD2 identical over 8 bases. Germline assignment: CDR1 LNHDA and CDR2 SQIVND (reference sequence). The V and J ends lost 6 bases and 2 bases, in that order; junction bases with no gene match: 8. The CDR3 is 16 amino acids. The DNA for the CDR3 is TGTGCCAGTAGAAAGGGACTAGGGAAAAACACCGGGGAGCTGTTTTTT. Translated: CASRKGLGKNTGELFF.

This chain joins TRBV7-2 and TRBJ2-1; TRBD1 might be the D (5 bases). This CDR3 region has 16 residues. V lost 5 bases to trimming and J lost 11 bases, with 25 bases between them. Germline V gene data show CDR1 as SGHTA and CDR2 as FQGNSA. The CDR3 loop is CASSAWTRLFVGKQFF. The DNA of the CDR3 is TGTGCCAGCAGCGCCTGGACAAGGCTCTTTGTTGGTAAGCAGTTCTTC.

This chain links TRBV12-3 or TRBV12-4 with TRBJ2-2; TRBD1 is a possible D gene (5 bases). Trimming left V 5 bases short and J 7 bases short, with 8 bases between. The CDR3 spans 12 residues. The CDR3 nucleotides are TGTGCCAGCAGTCAGGGAATCGGGGAGCTGTTTTTT. This codes for CASSQGIGELFF.

The V call is TRBV28, the J call TRBJ1-3; D might be TRBD1 (6 bases). CDR3 length: 14 amino acids. Germline CDR1 is MDHEN and CDR2 is SYDVKM. Deletions cut 6 bases from V and 7 bases from J, with 16 bases between. For the CDR3, the DNA is TGTGCCAGCAGATTTTACAGGGAAGGGAACACCATATATTTT. Protein sequence: CASRFYREGNTIYF.

The chain uses TRBV19 and TRBJ1-2; 7 bases align to TRBD1. V was pared by 6 bases and J by 2 bases, with 3 bases of the junction left unmatched. Germline assignment: CDR1 LNHDA and CDR2 SQIVND (reference sequence). The CDR3 has 13 amino acids. This CDR3 is CASSPRGNYGYTF. CDR3 in DNA: TGTGCCAGTAGCCCCAGGGGGAACTATGGCTACACCTTC.

This chain uses TRBV5-6 with TRBJ2-3; tentative D call: TRBD2 (6 bases). The germline V gene encodes CDR1 SGHDT and CDR2 YYEEEE. The CDR3 runs 15 residues. V lost 5 bases and J lost 5, with 18 bases in between. CDR3 bases: TGTGCCAGCAGTCTGGGAGGAGGCGGGCGAGATACGCAGTATTTT. Encoded protein: CASSLGGGGRDTQYF.

V and J are TRBV3-1 (or the pseudogene TRBV3-2) and TRBJ1-6; D is uncertain. The CDR3 runs 15 residues. The V end lost 3 bases, the J end lost 5 bases, and 11 bases lay between the germline ends. Germline V lookup: CDR1 LGHDT, CDR2 YNNKEL (reference sequence). CDR3 DNA sequence: TGTGCCAGCAGCCACTCGGGTATAGATAATTCACCCCTCCACTTT. This codes for CASSHSGIDNSPLHF.

V is TRBV30 and J is TRBJ1-6; no definite D call. There are 13 residues in the CDR3. Germline V CDR1 and CDR2: GTSNPN, SVGIG (reference sequence). V was cut by 3 bases and J by 2 bases, with 5 bases left in between. The CDR3 here is CAWRRTYNSPLHF. The CDR3 nucleotides read TGTGCCTGGAGGAGGACCTATAATTCACCCCTCCACTTT.

This rearrangement joins TRBV6-5 to TRBJ2-7; no clear D gene. Germline lookup yields CDR1 MNHEY and CDR2 SVGAGI. This CDR3 spans 14 amino acids. The V end lost 6 bases, the J end lost 6 bases, and 18 bases lay between the germline ends. DNA for the CDR3: TGTGCCAGCAGGTCCGTTAAGAGTAGATTCGAGCAGTACTTC. Translating gives CASRSVKSRFEQYF.

The rearrangement links TRBV9 to TRBJ1-2; 7 bases fit TRBD1. This CDR3 contains 11 residues. Per germline, CDR1 SGDLS and CDR2 YYNGEE. V was pared by 3 bases and J by 10 bases, with 3 bases of the junction left unmatched. DNA of the CDR3: TGTGCCAGCAGCGCCGGGACAGCCTACACCTTC. Translated, it gives CASSAGTAYTF.

J is TRBJ1-2 and V is TRBV18, with unresolved D. The CDR3 contains 13 residues. Germline V gene lookup returns CDR1 KGHSH and CDR2 LQKENI. Between the trimmed V and J ends, which lost 6 bases and 4 bases, there was a span of 12 bases. CDR3 sequence reads: CASSQAPVYGYTF. The CDR3 nucleotides are TGTGCCAGCTCCCAGGCCCCAGTCTATGGCTACACCTTC.

The rearrangement links TRBV30 to TRBJ2-1; 8 bases are a match to TRBD1. The ends lost 5 bases at V and 7 bases at J; junction bases unmatched: 10. The length of the CDR3 is 14 residues. Germline values: CDR1 GTSNPN, CDR2 SVGIG (reference sequence). CDR3 DNA sequence: TGTGCCTGGGGCGTTGGACAGGGAAAGAATGAGCAGTTCTTC. It yields the protein CAWGVGQGKNEQFF.

V gene TRBV4-1 combines with J gene TRBJ2-5, with TRBD1 matching over 7 bases. The CDR3 is 17 amino acids. Germline loops: CDR1 MGHRA, CDR2 YSYEKL. Unmatched junction bases numbered 9, after V lost 1 base and J lost 1 base. The CDR3 protein is CASSQVVRTGRQETQYF. The DNA for the CDR3 is TGCGCCAGCAGCCAAGTGGTGAGGACAGGCCGCCAAGAGACCCAGTACTTC.

J is TRBJ1-1 and V is TRBV18; the D gene is possibly TRBD1 (5 bases). The CDR3 totals 15 residues. CDR1 is KGHSH and CDR2 is LQKENI in the germline V gene. Trimming left V 3 bases short and J 11 bases short, with 22 bases between. Written as DNA, the CDR3 is TGTGCCAGCTCACCGGGTGTCGCGGGGGGGGGAAGCGCTTTCTTT. This encodes CASSPGVAGGGSAFF.

The chain is built from TRBV6-5 and TRBJ1-1, with TRBD1 as a possible D gene (6 bases). This CDR3 spans 14 amino acids. The germline V gene encodes CDR1 MNHEY and CDR2 SVGAGI. Deletions cut 0 bases from V and 11 bases from J, with 16 bases between. CDR3 bases: TGTGCCAGCAGTTACTCGACAGGTAGAGTGGGGGCTTTCTTT. It codes for CASSYSTGRVGAFF.